This T cell receptor beta chain was recovered during a study of blood T cells in healthy people across ages. Study results and caveats: Aged donors had fewer naive CD4+ cells and lower diversity than long-lived donors. Age showed a roughly linear inverse relationship with TCR beta diversity per million T cells.

Primers used in a second PCR of about 7 to 12 cycles were a sample-barcoded 5' primer and a J-beta primer mix. TCRdb redid the calling of the 5' RACE reads with MiXCR, one entry per CDR3 protein. In the table there are around 870,000 distinct CDR3 sequences, more than 25% of which are singletons. The CDR3 is made up of 12 amino acids. This clonotype was seen only a few times. Its antigen is unidentified. Since a much larger clone is just one base distant, this may be a read error. Per individual sample, total RNA of at least 5 micrograms was extracted. The gene calls are TRBV12-3 or TRBV12-4 and TRBJ2-1; D is unresolved. The sample consisted of blood. The TCR originated in a woman of 80 years or more in good health. The CDR3 DNA sequence: TGTGCCAGCAGAACGACGGACGATGAGCAGGTCTTC. It translates to CASRTTDDEQVF.